A selection of T cell receptor beta chains follows, all from one sample in a study of cytomegalovirus exposure and HLA in healthy donors. TCRdb's copy holds only in-frame clones and misses some; the assay was immunoSEQ multiplex PCR. Of tens of thousands of clones listed, 55% to 75% are singletons. Sequencing input: PBMCs. The receptors were gathered from a man aged 40-50 years in good health and CMV-seropositive. Both conserved end residues are part of each CDR3. Clone size appears in some rows only: once, few, many, or a class for an expanded clone.

j_call clone_size v_call cdr3_aa
TRBJ1-6 - TRBV30 CAWETGGAGSPLHF
TRBJ2-3 - TRBV4-2 CASSHGTSGGASDTQYF
TRBJ2-7 - TRBV5-5 CASTPGDGFYEQYF
TRBJ1-1 - TRBV5-8 CTSSYPGVLNTEAFF
TRBJ1-1 - TRBV19 CASAVTGNTEAFF
TRBJ1-5 - TRBV5-8 CASSGRNQPQHF
TRBJ2-1 - TRBV25-1 CASSAGGWMFF
TRBJ2-7 once TRBV5-6 CASSLGQGEGYEQYF
TRBJ1-1 - TRBV5-1 CASSWVGGTEAFF
TRBJ1-1 few TRBV5-4 CASYPQGGPEAFF
TRBJ1-5 - TRBV18 CASSPPGQGLNQPQHF
TRBJ1-4 - TRBV25-1 CASSDPGTGNTNEKLFF
TRBJ2-7 - TRBV4-1 CASSQGATGEGYEQYF
TRBJ1-5 - TRBV14 CASSQVSPGGYSNQPQHF
TRBJ2-3 - TRBV25-1 CASSVASGTDTQYF
TRBJ1-3 - TRBV4-2 CASSQDRPGTGNTIYF
TRBJ2-7 few TRBV4-1 CASSQVSDTSLYF
TRBJ1-1 - TRBV6-5 CASLNWDRVAFF
TRBJ1-2 - TRBV6-5 CASSYPLGGSNYGYTF
TRBJ1-2 - TRBV7-3 CASSLTGGTGFYGYTF
TRBJ1-3 - TRBV19 CASSPDREMAGNTIYF
TRBJ2-3 once TRBV7-2 CASSFSGGSTDTQYF
TRBJ2-7 many TRBV5-5 CASTRTGTYEQYF
TRBJ1-2 once TRBV13 CASSFTRQGTPGYGYTF
TRBJ1-2 once TRBV9 CASSVGPGDNYGYTF
TRBJ2-7 once TRBV5-6 CASSFPSGAYEQYF
TRBJ1-4 - TRBV7-8 CASSSSTWSGEKLFF
TRBJ2-3 once TRBV11-3 CASSPGSTDTQYF
TRBJ2-7 - TRBV7-2 CASRFDGVEEQYF
TRBJ2-7 - TRBV7-9 CASSLQASYEQYF
TRBJ1-4 - TRBV19 CASSDRGANEKLFF
TRBJ1-1 - TRBV7-3 CASSAKHGGMNTEAFF
TRBJ1-1 few TRBV27 CASGGRSGRNTEAFF
TRBJ1-1 - TRBV6-1 CASSSGRQNTEAFF
TRBJ1-1 few TRBV6-5 CASSYSRQTNTEAFF
TRBJ1-2 - TRBV7-9 CASRPDFLGYTF
TRBJ2-3 - TRBV30 CAWRPPSSTDTQYF
TRBJ1-5 - TRBV4-1 CASSHTSGASNQPQHF
TRBJ1-4 few TRBV5-1 CASSLGLNEKLFF
TRBJ2-1 few TRBV30 CAWSSGGANEQFF
TRBJ2-5 - TRBV7-2 CASSSRTSGGEETQYF
TRBJ1-5 - TRBV4-1 CASSQVQGAYQPQHF
TRBJ1-1 - TRBV5-6 CASSLMVRVNTEAFF
TRBJ2-3 - TRBV18 CASSPLTSGGAVADTQYF
TRBJ2-7 - TRBV6-5 CASSYDSIPSYEQYF
TRBJ2-5 few TRBV5-4 CASSSGGSGPGETQYF